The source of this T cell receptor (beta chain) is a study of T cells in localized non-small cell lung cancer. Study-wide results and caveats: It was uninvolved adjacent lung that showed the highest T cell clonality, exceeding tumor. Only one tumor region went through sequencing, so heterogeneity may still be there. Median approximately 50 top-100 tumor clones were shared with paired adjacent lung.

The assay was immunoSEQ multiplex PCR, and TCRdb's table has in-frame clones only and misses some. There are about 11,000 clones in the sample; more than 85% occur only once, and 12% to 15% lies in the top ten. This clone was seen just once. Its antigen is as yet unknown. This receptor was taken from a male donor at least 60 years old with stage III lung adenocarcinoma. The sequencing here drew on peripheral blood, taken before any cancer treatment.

CDR3 DNA: TGCGCCAGCAGCCAAGATCGAGTCAGGGAATTTGCCGGGGAGCTGTTTTTT. Translated: CASSQDRVREFAGELFF. The rearrangement links TRBV4-3 to TRBJ2-2; maybe TRBD1 (5 bases). Trimming removed 0 bases at V and 6 bases at J, with 17 bases between. CDR1 and CDR2 (germline): LGHNA, YSLEER. The CDR3 consists of 17 residues.